Listed here are 9 T cell receptor beta chains from one sample, sequenced in a study of shared clonotypes between healthy human individuals. Sequencing used immunoSEQ multiplex PCR; TCRdb keeps in-frame clones, though not all of them. The sample lists approximately 470,000 clones, about 84% occurring once. Sequencing was performed on PBMCs. The source of these receptors is a woman in her thirties or forties in good health. Some clones in this sample may be carry-over from other donors' samples.

This clone has just a few counts. The chain carries TRBV6-1 and TRBJ2-7, with D possibly TRBD1 on 5 matching bases. Germline V CDR1 and CDR2: MNHNS, SASEGT. The V and J ends lost 2 bases and 1 base respectively, with 9 bases between them. There are 14 residues in the CDR3. The CDR3 region is CASSEPGNSYEQYF. Written as DNA, the CDR3 is TGTGCCAGCAGTGAACCAGGGAATTCCTACGAGCAGTACTTC.

With respect to this clone: This likely traces to a read error, being one base from a far larger clone. This sample includes further DNA sequences coding for the same CDR3. The rearrangement links TRBV5-1 to TRBJ2-2; D unresolved. In germline, CDR1 is SGHRS, CDR2 YFSETQ. V lost 5 bases to trimming and J lost 4 bases, with 12 bases between them. This CDR3 region has 14 residues. The CDR3 here is CASSPSNPTGELFF. The CDR3 DNA follows: TGCGCCAGCAGTCCGAGCAATCCCACCGGGGAGCTGTTTTTT.

Turning to this clone: At the DNA level, this CDR3 is encoded by other sequences in the same sample as well. The chain has TRBV18 and TRBJ1-4, with 7 bases lining up with TRBD1. J was trimmed by 3 bases and V by 3 bases; bases with no gene match: 1. This CDR3 is built from 14 residues. CDR1 and CDR2 (germline): KGHSH, LQKENI. In DNA, the CDR3 is TGTGCCAGCTCACCCGGGACAGCTAATGAAAAACTGTTTTTT. This gives the protein CASSPGTANEKLFF.

V is TRBV25-1 and J is TRBJ2-1; tentatively, D is TRBD2 (5 bases). From germline, CDR1 is MGHDK and CDR2 SYGVNS. The CDR3 sequence is 14 residues long. V lost 8 bases and J lost 1, with 12 bases in between. Here the CDR3 reads CASSPEGSYNEQFF. As DNA, the CDR3 is TGTGCCAGCTCCCCAGAGGGATCCTACAATGAGCAGTTCTTC.

Regarding this clone: A far more abundant clone sits one base away, making this likely a read error. Other DNA variants within this sample encode the same CDR3. V usage is TRBV29-1 and J usage is TRBJ2-4, with D possibly TRBD1 on 5 matching bases. Trimming stripped 1 base from V and 6 bases from J, with 7 bases between. This CDR3 spans 12 amino acids. Germline assignment: CDR1 SQVTM and CDR2 ANQGSEA. DNA of the CDR3: TGCAGCGTTGAAGGTGACAGAAACATTCAGTACTTC. Amino acids: CSVEGDRNIQYF. The variable domain in full, with the rest retrieved from reference TRBV29-1 and TRBJ2-4, is SAVISQKPSRDICQRGTSLTIQCQVDSQVTMMFWYRQQPGQSLTLIATANQGSEATYESGFVIDKFPISRPNLTFSTLTVSNMSPEDSSIYLCSVEGDRNIQYFGAGTRLSVL.

The J gene is TRBJ2-2, the V gene TRBV29-1; 12 bases match TRBD2. Germline lookup yields CDR1 SQVTM and CDR2 ANQGSEA. The CDR3 loop spans 13 amino acids. The J segment lost 7 bases and the V segment lost 4 bases, leaving 1 base of the junction unmatched. The CDR3 DNA reads TGCAGCGTTGGACTAGCGGGAGTCGGGGAGCTGTTTTTT. Protein sequence: CSVGLAGVGELFF.

The gene calls are TRBV4-1 and TRBJ1-5; TRBD1 is a possible D gene (5 bases). The CDR3 consists of 15 residues. The germline gives CDR1 MGHRA, CDR2 YSYEKL. The V and J ends lost 1 base and 4 bases respectively, with 11 bases between them. The CDR3 sequence: CASSQGQRSNQPQHF. The CDR3 nucleotides are TGCGCCAGCAGCCAAGGACAGAGAAGTAATCAGCCCCAGCATTTT.

The rearrangement links TRBV7-8 to TRBJ2-1, with 8 bases matching TRBD2. CDR3 length equals 15 residues. J lost 5 bases, V lost 1 base, and 4 bases had no gene match. The V gene's germline CDR1 is SGHVS and CDR2 FQNEAQ. The CDR3, as DNA: TGTGCCAGCAGCTTAGGGACTAGCCTGCACAATGAGCAGTTCTTC. This encodes CASSLGTSLHNEQFF.

The V and J genes are TRBV2 and TRBJ2-3, with TRBD2 matching 7 bases. Per germline, CDR1 SNHLY and CDR2 FYNNEI. J lost 7 bases, V lost 5 bases, and 12 bases had no gene match. The CDR3 length is 15 residues. CDR3 in amino acids: CASSFLADGSNTQYF. The CDR3 coding sequence is TGTGCCAGCAGTTTCCTAGCGGACGGTAGCAATACGCAGTATTTT.